These 28 T cell receptor beta chains share one sample of origin, sequenced in a study of blood T cell repertoires in COVID-19. Profiling relied on immunoSEQ multiplex PCR, and the TCRdb table lists in-frame clones only, not all of them. The sample lists about 140,000 clones; 80% to 85% were seen once. Sample: peripheral blood. The receptor set was obtained from a man aged 25-40 years with COVID-19, enrolled during active disease.

The table lists this clone with a few counts. This chain joins TRBV7-9 and TRBJ2-1, with 9 bases matching TRBD1. Germline-derived CDR1 and CDR2 are SEHNR and FQNEAQ (reference sequence). The CDR3 runs 16 residues. V dropped 7 bases and J dropped 1; count of bases not matched to a gene: 8. The DNA of the CDR3 is TGTGCCAGCACCGCGGGTGGGACAGGGTCCTACAATGAGCAGTTCTTC. Translated, it gives CASTAGGTGSYNEQFF.

The chain combines TRBV19 with TRBJ1-1, with D unresolved. V lost 5 bases, J lost 3 bases, and 13 bases lay in between. Germline CDR1 and CDR2: LNHDA and SQIVND (reference sequence). CDR3 length: 14 residues. CDR3: CASSDPPRDTEAFF. The DNA of the CDR3 is TGTGCCAGTAGTGATCCGCCGCGGGACACTGAAGCTTTCTTT.

V and J are TRBV4-3 and TRBJ2-7, with 8 bases fitting TRBD2. Germline-derived CDR1 and CDR2 are LGHNA and YSLEER. V was clipped by 0 bases and J by 6 bases; unmatched bases: 4. CDR3 length equals 14 residues. The CDR3 DNA reads TGCGCCAGCAGCCAAGAAGCGGGAGCTGGCGAGCAGTACTTC. Its protein product is CASSQEAGAGEQYF.

In DNA form, the CDR3 reads TGTGCCAGCAGTAAACCACAAGGGCAGGGGGCTGTAGAGCAGTTCTTC. This gives the protein CASSKPQGQGAVEQFF. The chain recombines TRBV6-2 or TRBV6-3 with TRBJ2-1, with 8 bases lining up with TRBD1. The ends lost 5 bases at V and 10 bases at J; junction bases unmatched: 16. CDR1 and CDR2 from the germline V gene are MNHEY and SVGEGT. This CDR3 is built from 16 residues.

The V call is TRBV28, the J call TRBJ2-7, with TRBD2 identical over 8 bases. CDR1 is MDHEN and CDR2 is SYDVKM in the germline V gene. The J segment lost 6 bases and the V segment lost 6 bases, leaving 10 bases of the junction unmatched. CDR3 length: 14 amino acids. The CDR3 region is CASRAGTSGGEQYF. Here the CDR3 DNA reads TGTGCCAGCAGGGCCGGGACTAGTGGCGGCGAGCAGTACTTC. Full variable domain (rest looked up from reference TRBV28 and TRBJ2-7): DVKVTQSSRYLVKRTGEKVFLECVQDMDHENMFWYRQDPGLGLRLIYFSYDVKMKEKGDIPEGYSVSREKKERFSLILESASTNQTSMYLCASRAGTSGGEQYFGPGTRLTVT.

The chain joins TRBV28 to TRBJ2-1; TRBD1 agrees at 8 bases. The V gene's germline CDR1 is MDHEN and CDR2 SYDVKM. This CDR3 spans 15 amino acids. V dropped 7 bases and J dropped 2; count of bases not matched to a gene: 7. The CDR3 reads CASKGGTGAYNEQFF. CDR3 nucleotides: TGTGCCAGCAAAGGGGGGACAGGAGCCTACAATGAGCAGTTCTTC.

The V call is TRBV27, the J call TRBJ2-4, with D possibly being TRBD1 (5 bases). Trimming cost V 6 bases and J 0 bases, with 12 bases left between them. This CDR3 region has 15 residues. CDR1 and CDR2 (germline): MNHEY, SMNVEV (reference sequence). The CDR3 DNA is TGTGCCAGCAGCTATTACCAGGGAGCCAAAAACATTCAGTACTTC. It is translated as CASSYYQGAKNIQYF.

J is TRBJ2-3 and V is TRBV19; 9 bases map to TRBD2. Germline V gene sequence: CDR1 LNHDA, CDR2 SQIVND (reference sequence). The CDR3 is made up of 18 amino acids. With 5 bases clipped from V and 4 bases from J, the junction kept 16 bases outside the gene matches. CDR3 in DNA: TGTGCCAGTAGTTCTCCTGACTCAGCGGGAGGAGGCGCAGATACGCAGTATTTT. Its translation is CASSSPDSAGGGADTQYF.

The chain joins TRBV29-1 to TRBJ1-5; 8 positions agree with TRBD1. The CDR3 sequence is 14 residues long. Germline lookup yields CDR1 SQVTM and CDR2 ANQGSEA. Trimming at V came to 7 bases and at J to 0 bases, leaving 5 bases not matched to a gene. CDR3 in DNA: TGCAGCGCCGGGACAGGCAATAGCAATCAGCCCCAGCATTTT. Amino acid sequence: CSAGTGNSNQPQHF.

The rearrangement uses TRBV4-1 and TRBJ2-1; D is ambiguous. Looked up from germline, CDR1 is MGHRA and CDR2 is YSYEKL. V was shortened by 3 bases and J by 2 bases, with 17 bases between the two germline ends. CDR3 length: 17 residues. DNA for the CDR3: TGCGCCAGCAGCCAGGAGCTACCTCTGAGCCCCTACAATGAGCAGTTCTTC. This encodes CASSQELPLSPYNEQFF.

The gene calls are TRBV29-1 and TRBJ2-2, with 7 bases identical to TRBD2. Germline CDR1 reads SQVTM; CDR2 reads ANQGSEA. With 7 bases clipped from V and 5 bases from J, the junction kept 13 bases outside the gene matches. The CDR3 contains 15 residues. CDR3 in amino acids: CSARGSISGTGELFF. The CDR3 nucleotides read TGCAGCGCTCGCGGGTCTATTAGCGGGACCGGGGAGCTGTTTTTT.

This chain joins TRBV30 and TRBJ1-2; D is perhaps TRBD1 (6 bases). This CDR3 comprises 14 residues. Germline V gene sequence: CDR1 GTSNPN, CDR2 SVGIG (reference sequence). Trimming cost V 2 bases and J 4 bases, with 14 bases left between them. The CDR3, as DNA: TGTGCCTGGAGTTTTGGGAACAGGGCCTATGGCTACACCTTC. It is translated as CAWSFGNRAYGYTF.

This rearrangement joins TRBV30 to TRBJ2-5; TRBD2 agrees at 10 bases. Trimming cost V 2 bases and J 3 bases; bases outside gene matches: 3. CDR3 size: 14 residues. CDR1 is GTSNPN and CDR2 is SVGIG in the germline V gene (reference sequence). The CDR3: CAWSIGLAEETQYF. The CDR3 DNA reads as TGTGCCTGGAGTATCGGACTAGCGGAAGAGACCCAGTACTTC. Variable domain in full (rest from reference TRBV30 and TRBJ2-5): SQTIHQWPATLVQPVGSPLSLECTVEGTSNPNLYWYRQAAGRGLQLLFYSVGIGQISSEVPQNLSASRPQDRQFILSSKKLLLSDSGFYLCAWSIGLAEETQYFGPGTRLLVL.

This sequence joins TRBV7-2 and TRBJ2-1; the D gene is possibly TRBD1 (5 bases). The CDR3 runs 15 residues. With 1 base removed from V and 6 bases from J, the gap between germline ends came to 13 bases. The germline V gene encodes CDR1 SGHTA and CDR2 FQGNSA. The CDR3 bases are TGTGCCAGCAGCTTAGTTTCTAGTAGGGGCAATGAGCAGTTCTTC. It translates to CASSLVSSRGNEQFF.

The chain joins TRBV18 to TRBJ2-1; D unresolved. CDR1 KGHSH and CDR2 LQKENI come from the germline V gene. This CDR3 region has 17 residues. Between the trimmed V and J ends, which lost 0 bases and 0 bases, there was a span of 12 bases. CDR3 nucleotide sequence: TGTGCCAGCTCACCACCTTTCTGGCTCAGCTCCTACAATGAGCAGTTCTTC. It encodes CASSPPFWLSSYNEQFF.

This sequence joins TRBV3-1 (or the pseudogene TRBV3-2) and TRBJ1-5; a weak D match, TRBD1 (5 bases). V was trimmed by 7 bases and J by 4 bases, leaving 11 bases between them. CDR1 and CDR2 (germline): LGHDT, YNNKEL (reference sequence). This CDR3 has 13 residues. The CDR3: CASTSTENQPQHF. The CDR3 DNA is TGTGCCAGCACCTCGACAGAGAATCAGCCCCAGCATTTT.

This chain links TRBV6-5 with TRBJ1-4, with 9 bases identical to TRBD1. The V gene's germline CDR1 is MNHEY and CDR2 SVGAGI. J lost 5 bases, V lost 6 bases, and 7 bases had no gene match. The CDR3 length is 15 residues. The CDR3, as DNA: TGTGCCAGCAGCCGGGGACAGGGACTGAATGAAAAACTGTTTTTT. Protein product: CASSRGQGLNEKLFF.

This chain connects TRBV3-1 (or the pseudogene TRBV3-2) to TRBJ2-7; possible D gene TRBD1, 6 bases. This CDR3 has 15 amino acids. Germline V gives CDR1 LGHDT, CDR2 YNNKEL (reference sequence). Trimming pared 2 bases from V and 1 base from J, leaving 12 bases between. CDR3 sequence (DNA): TGTGCCAGCAGCCAATTGGCCGGACAGTCCTACGAGCAGTACTTC. This gives the protein CASSQLAGQSYEQYF.

This chain connects TRBV28 to TRBJ2-2; the match to TRBD1 covers 8 bases. CDR1 MDHEN and CDR2 SYDVKM come from the germline V gene. CDR3 length: 14 residues. V was clipped by 5 bases and J by 12 bases; unmatched bases: 11. CDR3 protein: CASSPQGARLKLFF. CDR3 coding DNA: TGTGCCAGCAGTCCCCAGGGGGCGCGCCTTAAGCTGTTTTTT.

The V call is TRBV2, the J call TRBJ2-3; 9 bases agree with TRBD2. CDR1 and CDR2 from the germline V gene are SNHLY and FYNNEI. Losses at the gene ends were 4 bases for V and 4 bases for J; bases not matched to a gene: 18. The CDR3 is 19 amino acids. Here the CDR3 DNA reads TGTGCCAGCAGTGCAAGATTTAGCGGGAGTCGGGGGTTTTCAGATACGCAGTATTTT. Translation gives CASSARFSGSRGFSDTQYF.

V and J are TRBV7-7 and TRBJ2-1; D possibly corresponds to TRBD2 (6 bases). CDR3 length equals 13 residues. Germline-derived CDR1 and CDR2 are SSHAT and FNYEAQ (reference sequence). The CDR3 loop is CPNGTHRIPQQFF. In DNA, the CDR3 is TGTCCCAACGGGACTCACAGAATCCCCCAGCAGTTCTTC.

In DNA, the CDR3 is TGTGCCAGCAGCGGGGGACTAGCGGGAGGGCCCGACACCGGGGAGCTGTTTTTT. Translation gives CASSGGLAGGPDTGELFF. The chain uses TRBV9 and TRBJ2-2; 16 bases align to TRBD2. The germline V gene encodes CDR1 SGDLS and CDR2 YYNGEE. CDR3 length: 18 residues. With 3 bases clipped from V and 3 bases from J, the junction kept 5 bases outside the gene matches. The entire variable domain, with the rest obtained from reference TRBV9 and TRBJ2-2, is as follows: DSGVTQTPKHLITATGQRVTLRCSPRSGDLSVYWYQQSLDQGLQFLIQYYNGEERAKGNILERFSAQQFPDLHSELNLSSLELGDSALYFCASSGGLAGGPDTGELFFGEGSRLTVL.

A few counts support this clone. The chain is built from TRBV28 and TRBJ1-1; 8 positions agree with TRBD1. In germline, CDR1 is MDHEN, CDR2 SYDVKM. The ends lost 7 bases at V and 2 bases at J; junction bases unmatched: 12. The CDR3 is made up of 16 amino acids. The CDR3 loop is CASIVRQGRTNTEAFF. The CDR3 nucleotides read TGTGCCAGCATAGTCCGACAGGGGCGGACCAACACTGAAGCTTTCTTT.

The V call is TRBV29-1, the J call TRBJ2-1; the match to TRBD1 covers 7 bases. The V gene end was trimmed by 1 base and the J gene end by 4 bases; junction bases not matched to a gene: 7. The CDR3 is made up of 15 amino acids. CDR1 SQVTM and CDR2 ANQGSEA come from the germline V gene. In DNA form, the CDR3 reads TGCAGCGTTGAAGCAGGGGGAACGTTGTACAATGAGCAGTTCTTC. Translation gives CSVEAGGTLYNEQFF.

The chain links TRBV11-2 to TRBJ2-1; 7 nucleotides line up with TRBD1. This CDR3 has 15 amino acids. Germline V CDR1 and CDR2: SGHAT, FQNNGV. V lost 3 bases and J lost 3; bases outside the gene matches: 5. CDR3 region: CASSFYRDSYNEQFF. In DNA, the CDR3 is TGTGCCAGCAGCTTCTACCGGGACAGCTACAATGAGCAGTTCTTC.

V usage is TRBV7-2 and J usage is TRBJ2-7; tentatively, D is TRBD2 (7 bases). Looked up from germline, CDR1 is SGHTA and CDR2 is FQGNSA. Trimming removed 5 bases at V and 0 bases at J, with 17 bases between. The CDR3 runs to 16 residues. The CDR3 loop is CASSPGGGRGSYEQYF. CDR3 nucleotides: TGTGCCAGCAGCCCCGGGGGCGGGAGAGGCTCCTACGAGCAGTACTTC.

The CDR3 DNA reads as TGTGCCAGCAGCTCTTCAAGCGGCGACGAGCAGTACTTC. Amino acid sequence: CASSSSSGDEQYF. The chain employs TRBV11-2 and TRBJ2-7; perhaps TRBD2 as D (5 bases). Germline values: CDR1 SGHAT, CDR2 FQNNGV. This CDR3 comprises 13 residues. Trimming pared 4 bases from V and 5 bases from J, leaving 12 bases between.

In its sample, this clone was seen many times. The genes are TRBV27 and TRBJ2-7; the match to TRBD1 covers 7 bases. Germline V gene sequence: CDR1 MNHEY, CDR2 SMNVEV (reference sequence). V lost 2 bases to trimming and J lost 5 bases; unmatched junction nucleotides: 9. This CDR3 spans 15 amino acids. The CDR3 protein is CASSLRPGQDNEQYF. CDR3 bases: TGTGCCAGCAGTTTACGTCCTGGACAGGATAACGAGCAGTACTTC.